This T cell receptor (beta chain) appears in the sequencing data of a study of blood T cell repertoires in COVID-19. Study-level information: The origin of the acute and convalescent COVID-19 samples was the United States, Italy and Spain. T cells, B-cell-depleted T cells, or PBMCs supplied cDNA or gDNA.

The CDR3 contains 15 residues. The V gene's germline CDR1 is LGHDT and CDR2 YNNKEL (reference sequence). The ends lost 4 bases at V and 4 bases at J; junction bases unmatched: 5. Authors' analysis steps: Reference gene primer amplification in the assay estimated nucleated cell counts. Profiling relied on immunoSEQ multiplex PCR, and the TCRdb table lists in-frame clones only, not all of them. V, J and clone size are taken as reported in that table, and D and trimming were inferred from the DNA itself. The sample holds around 70,000 clones, 85% to 90% seen once. This clone appeared a single time. The material sequenced was peripheral blood. This sequence joins TRBV3-1 (or the pseudogene TRBV3-2) and TRBJ1-2; TRBD1 agrees at 11 bases. This sequence originates from an elderly man with acute or convalescent COVID-19. The CDR3 reads CASSPAGTGGYGYTF. CDR3 bases: TGTGCCAGCAGCCCGGCCGGGACAGGGGGCTATGGCTACACCTTC.